This T cell receptor beta chain was sequenced in a study of blood T cell repertoires in COVID-19. Study-wide background: PBMCs, B-cell-depleted T cells, or T cells were the source of the cDNA or gDNA that made up the material.

Clones were read by immunoSEQ multiplex PCR, and TCRdb kept only the in-frame ones, dropping some. Of some 100,000 clones in the sample, roughly 87% are singletons; the top ten hold roughly 8%. J lost 5 bases, V lost 1 base, and 5 bases had no gene match. CDR3 length: 15 amino acids. Germline lookup yields CDR1 SGHAT and CDR2 FQNNGV. This clone was seen only once. The specimen was peripheral blood. The origin of this receptor is a human donor in a cohort sampled during active COVID-19. The genes are TRBV11-2 and TRBJ1-2, with 9 bases lining up with TRBD1. The CDR3 nucleotides read TGTGCCAGCAGCTTAGGGGGGACAGGGAGATATGGCTACACCTTC. Amino acid sequence: CASSLGGTGRYGYTF.